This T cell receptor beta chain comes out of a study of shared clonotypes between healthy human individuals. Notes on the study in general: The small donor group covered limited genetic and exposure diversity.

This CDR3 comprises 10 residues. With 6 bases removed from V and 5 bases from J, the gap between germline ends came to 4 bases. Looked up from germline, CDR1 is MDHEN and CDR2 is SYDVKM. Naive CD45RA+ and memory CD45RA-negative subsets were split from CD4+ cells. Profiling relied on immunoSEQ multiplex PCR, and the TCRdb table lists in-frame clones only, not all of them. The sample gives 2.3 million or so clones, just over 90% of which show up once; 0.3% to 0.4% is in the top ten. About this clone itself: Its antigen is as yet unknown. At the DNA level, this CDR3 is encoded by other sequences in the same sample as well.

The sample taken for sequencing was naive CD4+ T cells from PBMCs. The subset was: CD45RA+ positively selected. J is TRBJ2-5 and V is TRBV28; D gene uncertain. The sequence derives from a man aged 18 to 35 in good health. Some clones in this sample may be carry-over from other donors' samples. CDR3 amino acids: CASRRETQYF. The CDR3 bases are TGTGCCAGCAGAAGGGAGACCCAGTACTTC. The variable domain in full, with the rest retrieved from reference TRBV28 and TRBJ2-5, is DVKVTQSSRYLVKRTGEKVFLECVQDMDHENMFWYRQDPGLGLRLIYFSYDVKMKEKGDIPEGYSVSREKKERFSLILESASTNQTSMYLCASRRETQYFGPGTRLLVL.